A few counts support the clone carrying this T cell receptor beta chain. What it binds is not known. The second PCR ran roughly 6 to 11 cycles with a sample-barcoded 5' primer and J-beta primers. Template switching added a 12-random-nucleotide identifier to every cDNA molecule. MiXCR was run by TCRdb on the 5' RACE reads, yielding one entry per CDR3 protein. Of 1,500,000 or so distinct CDR3 sequences in the sample, 35% to 45% were seen once. This record belongs to a study of blood T cells in healthy people across ages. Study outcomes and limitations: PBMCs that were unsorted prevented a conclusive naive versus antigen-experienced comparison.

This TCR derives from a woman aged 18-29 years in good health. Sequencing used blood.

The CDR3: CASCPEVYISPLHF. The CDR3 DNA is TGTGCCAGCTGTCCCGAAGTATACATTTCACCCCTCCACTTT. The chain links TRBV6-6 to TRBJ1-6; D unclear. V lost 8 bases to trimming and J lost 9 bases, with 17 bases between them. CDR1 and CDR2 (germline): MNHNY, SVGAGI (reference sequence). The CDR3 has 14 residues.